This T cell receptor (beta chain) was identified in a study of beta chain features in type 1 diabetes. Study results and limitations: All four CD4+ subsets from Type 1 diabetes patients carried moderately but significantly shorter TCRB CDR3s.

V lost 4 bases to trimming and J lost 6 bases; unmatched junction nucleotides: 8. The germline CDR1 and CDR2 sequences are MGHRA and YSYEKL. This CDR3 has 14 amino acids. Remarks on this clone: Antigen: not known.

Every isolated RNA sample was fully reverse transcribed, so sequencing captured expressed TCRB transcripts. The repertoire was sequenced with immunoSEQ multiplex PCR; TCRdb's copy has only in-frame clones and lacks some. The sample carries roughly 340,000 clones, about 12% recorded once. The chain has TRBV4-1 and TRBJ2-7, with 8 nucleotides matching TRBD1. The specimen sequenced was naive CD4+ T cells from blood. The sequence came from a woman aged 18-29 years with type 1 diabetes. CDR3 amino acids: CASSPVDRVIEQYF. DNA of the CDR3: TGCGCCAGCAGCCCCGTGGACAGGGTGATCGAGCAGTACTTC.